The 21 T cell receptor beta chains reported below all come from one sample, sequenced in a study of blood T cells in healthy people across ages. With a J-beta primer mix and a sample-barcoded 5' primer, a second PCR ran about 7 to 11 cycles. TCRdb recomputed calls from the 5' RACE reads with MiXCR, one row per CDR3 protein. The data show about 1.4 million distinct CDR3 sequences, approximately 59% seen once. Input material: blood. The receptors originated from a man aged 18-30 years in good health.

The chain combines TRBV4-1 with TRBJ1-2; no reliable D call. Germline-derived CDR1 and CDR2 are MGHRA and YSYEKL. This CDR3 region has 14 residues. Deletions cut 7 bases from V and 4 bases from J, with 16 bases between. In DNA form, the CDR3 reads TGCGCCAGCACCCACCCCGGGGAGCTCTATGGCTACACCTTC. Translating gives CASTHPGELYGYTF.

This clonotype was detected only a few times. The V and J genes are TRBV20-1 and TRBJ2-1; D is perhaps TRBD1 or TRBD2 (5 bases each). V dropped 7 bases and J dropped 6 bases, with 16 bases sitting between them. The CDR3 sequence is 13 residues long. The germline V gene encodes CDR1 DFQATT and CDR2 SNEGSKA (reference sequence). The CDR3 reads CSGIQGDPNEQFF. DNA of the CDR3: TGCAGTGGAATCCAGGGAGACCCCAATGAGCAGTTCTTC.

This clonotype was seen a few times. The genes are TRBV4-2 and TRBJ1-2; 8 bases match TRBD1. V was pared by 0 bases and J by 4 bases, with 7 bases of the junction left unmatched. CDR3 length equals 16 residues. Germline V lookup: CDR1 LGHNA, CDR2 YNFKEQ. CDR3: CASSQDGQGLFYGYTF. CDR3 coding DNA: TGTGCCAGCAGCCAAGATGGACAGGGTTTATTCTATGGCTACACCTTC.

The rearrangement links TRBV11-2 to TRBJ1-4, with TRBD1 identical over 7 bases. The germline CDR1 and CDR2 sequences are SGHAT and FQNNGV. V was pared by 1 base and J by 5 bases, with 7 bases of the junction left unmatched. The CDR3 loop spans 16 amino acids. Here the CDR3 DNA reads TGTGCCAGCAGCTTAGTGCCGGGACAGCCAAATGAAAAACTGTTTTTT. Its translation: CASSLVPGQPNEKLFF.

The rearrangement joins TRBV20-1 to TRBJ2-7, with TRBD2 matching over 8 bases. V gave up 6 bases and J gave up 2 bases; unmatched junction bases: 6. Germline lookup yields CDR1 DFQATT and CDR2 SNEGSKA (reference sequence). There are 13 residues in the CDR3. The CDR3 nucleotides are TGCAGTGCCGGGGGGGCAGATGCCTACGAGCAGTACTTC. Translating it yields CSAGGADAYEQYF.

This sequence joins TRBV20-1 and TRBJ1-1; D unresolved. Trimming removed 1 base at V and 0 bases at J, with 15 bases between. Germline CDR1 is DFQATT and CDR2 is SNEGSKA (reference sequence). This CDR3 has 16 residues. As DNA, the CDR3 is TGCAGTGCTAGAGGTCTTGTCTCTACCATGAACACTGAAGCTTTCTTT. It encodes CSARGLVSTMNTEAFF.

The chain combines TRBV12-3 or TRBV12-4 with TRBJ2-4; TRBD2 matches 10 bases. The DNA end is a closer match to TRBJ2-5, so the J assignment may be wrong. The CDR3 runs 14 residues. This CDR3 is CASLSGGAQETQYF. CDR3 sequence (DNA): TGTGCCAGCTTAAGCGGGGGGGCCCAAGAGACCCAGTACTTC.

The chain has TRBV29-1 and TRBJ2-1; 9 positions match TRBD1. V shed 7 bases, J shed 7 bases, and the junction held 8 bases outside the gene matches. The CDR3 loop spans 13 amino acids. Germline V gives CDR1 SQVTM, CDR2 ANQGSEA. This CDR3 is CSGGQGTWNEQFF. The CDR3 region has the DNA TGCAGCGGTGGACAGGGGACGTGGAATGAGCAGTTCTTC.

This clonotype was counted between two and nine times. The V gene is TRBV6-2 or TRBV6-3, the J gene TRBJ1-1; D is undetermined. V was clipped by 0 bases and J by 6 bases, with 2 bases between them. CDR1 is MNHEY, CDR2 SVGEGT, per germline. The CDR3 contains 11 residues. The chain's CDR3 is CASSYSSEAFF. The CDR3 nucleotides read TGTGCCAGCAGTTACTCTTCTGAAGCTTTCTTT.

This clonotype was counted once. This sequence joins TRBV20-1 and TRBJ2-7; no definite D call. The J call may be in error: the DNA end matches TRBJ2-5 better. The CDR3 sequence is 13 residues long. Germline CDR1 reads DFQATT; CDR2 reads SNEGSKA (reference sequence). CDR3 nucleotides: TGCAGTGCTAGCCGAGAGAACCGAGAGACCCAGTACTTC. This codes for CSASRENRETQYF.

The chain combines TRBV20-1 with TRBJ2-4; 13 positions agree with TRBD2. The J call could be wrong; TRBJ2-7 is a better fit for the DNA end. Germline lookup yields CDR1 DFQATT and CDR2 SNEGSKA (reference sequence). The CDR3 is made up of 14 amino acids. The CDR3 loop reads CSANKGLAGNEQYF. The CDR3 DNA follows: TGCAGTGCTAATAAGGGACTAGCGGGGAACGAGCAGTACTTC.

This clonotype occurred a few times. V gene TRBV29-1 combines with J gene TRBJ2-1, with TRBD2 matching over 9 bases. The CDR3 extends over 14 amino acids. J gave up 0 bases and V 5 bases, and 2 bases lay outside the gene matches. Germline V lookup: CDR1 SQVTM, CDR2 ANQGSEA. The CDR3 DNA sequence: TGCAGCGTTCGCGGGGGGGCCTCCTACAATGAGCAGTTCTTC. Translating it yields CSVRGGASYNEQFF.

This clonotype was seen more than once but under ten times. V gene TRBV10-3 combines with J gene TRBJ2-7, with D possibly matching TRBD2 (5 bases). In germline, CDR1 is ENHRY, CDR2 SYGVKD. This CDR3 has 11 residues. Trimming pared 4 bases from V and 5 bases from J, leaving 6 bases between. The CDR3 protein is CAISAGNEQYF. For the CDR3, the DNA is TGTGCCATCAGTGCGGGGAACGAGCAGTACTTC.

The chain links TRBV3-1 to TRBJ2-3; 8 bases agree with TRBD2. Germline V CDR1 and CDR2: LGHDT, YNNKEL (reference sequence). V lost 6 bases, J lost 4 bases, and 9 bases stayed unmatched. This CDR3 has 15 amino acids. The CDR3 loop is CASSPPPGGPDTQYF. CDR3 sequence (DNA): TGTGCCAGCAGTCCCCCACCGGGAGGGCCAGATACGCAGTATTTT.

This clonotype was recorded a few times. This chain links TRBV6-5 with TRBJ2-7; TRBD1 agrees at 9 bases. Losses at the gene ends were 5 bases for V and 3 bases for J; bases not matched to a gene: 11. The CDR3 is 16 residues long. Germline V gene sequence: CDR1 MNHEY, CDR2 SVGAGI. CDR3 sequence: CASSPSIMTGGYEQYF. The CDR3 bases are TGTGCCAGCAGTCCGAGCATAATGACAGGGGGCTACGAGCAGTACTTC.

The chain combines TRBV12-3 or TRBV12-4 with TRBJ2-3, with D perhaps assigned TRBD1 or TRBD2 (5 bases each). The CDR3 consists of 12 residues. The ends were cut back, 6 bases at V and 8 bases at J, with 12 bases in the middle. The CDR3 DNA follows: TGTGCCAGCAGCCCAAATGGGGGTACGCAGTATTTT. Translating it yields CASSPNGGTQYF.

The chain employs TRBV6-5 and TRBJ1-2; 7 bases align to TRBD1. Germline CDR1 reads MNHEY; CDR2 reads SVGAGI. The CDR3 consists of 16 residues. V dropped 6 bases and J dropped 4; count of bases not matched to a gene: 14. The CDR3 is CASSRALGQDVYGYTF. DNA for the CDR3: TGTGCCAGCAGCCGCGCCCTAGGACAGGACGTCTATGGCTACACCTTC.

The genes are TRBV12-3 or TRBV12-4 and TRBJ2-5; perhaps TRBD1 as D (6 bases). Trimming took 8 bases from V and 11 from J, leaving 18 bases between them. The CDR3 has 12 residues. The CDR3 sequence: CASVGQRREQYF. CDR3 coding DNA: TGTGCCAGCGTAGGACAGAGAAGGGAGCAGTACTTC.

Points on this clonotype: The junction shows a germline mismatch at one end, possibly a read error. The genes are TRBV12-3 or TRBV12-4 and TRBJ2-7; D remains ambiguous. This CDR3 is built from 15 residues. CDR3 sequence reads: CASSLRTGPRYGQYF. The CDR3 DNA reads TGTGCCAGCAGCCTACGGACCGGGCCAAGGTACGGGCAGTACTTC.

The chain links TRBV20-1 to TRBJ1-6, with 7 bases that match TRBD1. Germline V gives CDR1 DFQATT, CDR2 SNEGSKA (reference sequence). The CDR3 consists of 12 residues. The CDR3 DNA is TGCAGCCCGGGACAGTTAAATTCACCCCTCCACTTT. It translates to CSPGQLNSPLHF.

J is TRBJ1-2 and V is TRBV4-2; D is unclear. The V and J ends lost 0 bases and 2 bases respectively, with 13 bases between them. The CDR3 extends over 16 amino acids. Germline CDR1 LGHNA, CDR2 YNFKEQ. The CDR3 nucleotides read TGTGCCAGCAGCCAAGACAGTTGGCAACTCAACTATGGCTACACCTTC. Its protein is CASSQDSWQLNYGYTF.